There are many counts of the clone carrying this T cell receptor (beta chain). The antigen is unknown. The source of the sample is a study of CD8 T cells in ankylosing spondylitis. This CDR3 spans 15 amino acids. In germline, CDR1 is MNHNS, CDR2 SASEGT. Deletions cut 6 bases from V and 2 bases from J, with 15 bases between. Study observations and caveats: Prior literature has documented some motif variants in synovial fluid and blood from reactive arthritis. Within ankylosing spondylitis blood, a TCR beta motif made up of eight highly homologous variants appeared to be characteristic. Disease-associated clones were reportedly significantly overrepresented in matched ankylosing spondylitis synovial fluid.

Quantitative 5'-RACE was performed with molecular barcodes, and it yielded the TCR beta libraries. Each CDR3 protein is one row after TCRdb ran MiXCR on the 5' RACE reads. This table has around 250,000 distinct CDR3 sequences, approximately 11% appearing once. The sample was blood, either unsorted or a sorted T cell fraction (not recorded which). This sequence joins TRBV6-1 and TRBJ2-3, with D uncertain. This receptor was taken from a male donor with ankylosing spondylitis or in good health (not recorded which). CDR3 DNA: TGTGCCAGCAGCCGCCGACCGGAATTCACAGATACGCAGTATTTT. Amino acid sequence: CASSRRPEFTDTQYF.